A selection of T cell receptor beta chains follows, all from one sample in a study of cytomegalovirus exposure and HLA in healthy donors. Assay: immunoSEQ multiplex PCR; the TCRdb copy retains only in-frame clones and omits some. In the table there are about 190,000 clones, more than 70% of which are singletons. The sequencing input was PBMCs. The source of these receptors is a woman between 40 and 55 years old in good health and CMV-seronegative. CDR3s leave out the opening cysteine and the closing phenylalanine or tryptophan. A D gene is named only where the DNA matches it firmly. Expanded clones are given a class, and other clones once, few, many or no size at all.

clone_size | j_call | d_call | v_call | cdr3_aa
. | TRBJ2-3 | TRBD2 | TRBV7-2 | ASSLDLVAGVGVDTQY
. | TRBJ2-3 | TRBD2 | TRBV11-3 | ASSPGTSGRTDTQY
. | TRBJ1-5 | TRBD1 | TRBV6-1 | ASSEEVGQGRQPQH
. | TRBJ1-2 | . | TRBV27 | ASSSDLDYGYT
. | TRBJ2-1 | TRBD2 | TRBV4-3 | ASSRSSPTSGSAYEQF
. | TRBJ2-3 | . | TRBV7-2 | ASSLEPGVDTQY
. | TRBJ1-3 | . | TRBV5-1 | ASSLTTGGSGLAGNTIY
. | TRBJ2-1 | TRBD1 | TRBV27 | ASSLSEGASNEQF
. | TRBJ2-3 | TRBD2 | TRBV7-2 | ASSLVGGRAADTQY
. | TRBJ2-2 | TRBD2 | TRBV5-6 | ASSHRITSGWGGTGELF
. | TRBJ1-1 | . | TRBV19 | ASSLTGRNTEAF
. | . | . | TRBV29-1 | SVVSLVYEQY
. | TRBJ1-6 | . | TRBV18 | ASSLSRDSPLH
. | TRBJ2-1 | TRBD2 | TRBV5-6 | ASSSGLAGEEQF
. | TRBJ2-7 | . | TRBV13 | ASSPPPSVSTYEQY
. | TRBJ2-1 | TRBD2 | TRBV7-2 | ASSLEREGNEQF
. | TRBJ2-1 | TRBD2 | TRBV5-4 | ASSLAGGGINNEQF
. | TRBJ2-3 | TRBD2 | TRBV11-3 | ASSWTSGRSDTQY
. | TRBJ2-1 | TRBD1 | TRBV7-2 | ASSLQGALSEQF
. | TRBJ2-1 | . | TRBV5-1 | ASSLDREDNEQF
. | TRBJ2-5 | TRBD1 | TRBV29-1 | SGGQGSGETQY
. | TRBJ2-7 | . | TRBV9 | ASSEGSSSYEQY
. | TRBJ2-5 | . | TRBV19 | ASSPGLKGETQY
few | TRBJ1-2 | . | TRBV21-1 | ASSGRPGQGTKGYT
. | TRBJ2-3 | TRBD2 | TRBV2 | ASTSGYTDTQY
. | TRBJ2-3 | . | TRBV4-3 | ASSQDGETTVTDTQY
few | TRBJ1-1 | . | TRBV2 | ASSEGTNTEAF
. | TRBJ2-7 | . | TRBV9 | ASSVGPTSYEQY
. | TRBJ2-7 | . | TRBV15 | ATSRDREAYEQY
. | TRBJ2-5 | . | TRBV5-1 | ASSPLLELETQY
. | TRBJ1-3 | . | TRBV28 | ASSDPGQSQGNTIY
few | TRBJ1-2 | TRBD1 | TRBV30 | AWSPLDRGGGYT
. | TRBJ2-1 | . | TRBV27 | ASSLSEGINEQF
. | TRBJ1-1 | . | TRBV4-1 | ASSQDLLQGDAEAF
few | TRBJ2-7 | . | TRBV11-2 | ASSLAVSYEQY
. | TRBJ2-1 | . | TRBV27 | ASVPSRSYNEQF
. | TRBJ2-1 | TRBD2 | TRBV4-3 | ASSLSQGLAGYNEQF
. | TRBJ2-5 | . | TRBV7-3 | ASSLGARGTQY